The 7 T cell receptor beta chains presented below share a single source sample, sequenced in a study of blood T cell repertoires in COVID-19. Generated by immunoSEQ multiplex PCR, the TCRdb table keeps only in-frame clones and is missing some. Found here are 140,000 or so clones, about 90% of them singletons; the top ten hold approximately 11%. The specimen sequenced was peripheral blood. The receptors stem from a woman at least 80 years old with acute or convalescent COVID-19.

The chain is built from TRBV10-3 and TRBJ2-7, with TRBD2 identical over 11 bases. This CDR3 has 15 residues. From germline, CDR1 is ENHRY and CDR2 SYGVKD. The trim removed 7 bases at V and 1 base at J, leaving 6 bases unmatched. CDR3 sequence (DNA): TGTGCCATCATGGCTAGCGGGGGGCTGTCCTACGAGCAGTACTTC. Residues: CAIMASGGLSYEQYF.

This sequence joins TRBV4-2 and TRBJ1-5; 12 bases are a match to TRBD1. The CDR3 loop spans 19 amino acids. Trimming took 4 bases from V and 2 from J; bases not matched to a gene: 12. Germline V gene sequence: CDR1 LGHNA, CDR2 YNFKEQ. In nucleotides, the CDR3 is TGTGCCAGCAGCCGAACACCGGGACAGGGGGCTCGGGGCAATCAGCCCCAGCATTTT. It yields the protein CASSRTPGQGARGNQPQHF.

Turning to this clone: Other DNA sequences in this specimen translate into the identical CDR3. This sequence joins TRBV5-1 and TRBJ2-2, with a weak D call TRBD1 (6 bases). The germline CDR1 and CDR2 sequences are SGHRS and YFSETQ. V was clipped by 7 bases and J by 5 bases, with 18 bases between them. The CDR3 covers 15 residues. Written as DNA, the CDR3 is TGCGCCAGCTCCCCCGGGCAGGGGAATACCGGGGAGCTGTTTTTT. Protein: CASSPGQGNTGELFF. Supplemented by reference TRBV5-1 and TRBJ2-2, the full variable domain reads KAGVTQTPRYLIKTRGQQVTLSCSPISGHRSVSWYQQTPGQGLQFLFEYFSETQRNKGNFPGRFSGRQFSNSRSEMNVSTLELGDSALYLCASSPGQGNTGELFFGEGSRLTVL.

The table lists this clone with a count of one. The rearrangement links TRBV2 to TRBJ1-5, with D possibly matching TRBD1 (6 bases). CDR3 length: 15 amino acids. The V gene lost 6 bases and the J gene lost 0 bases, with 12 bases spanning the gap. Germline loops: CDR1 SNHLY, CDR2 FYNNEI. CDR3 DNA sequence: TGTGCCAGCAGCCGGACAGCTTATAGCAATCAGCCCCAGCATTTT. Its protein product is CASSRTAYSNQPQHF.

The CDR3 DNA follows: TGTGCCAGCAGTTACTCACAGGGTTACACCATATATTTT. This translates into CASSYSQGYTIYF. The J gene is TRBJ1-3, the V gene TRBV6-5, with D maybe TRBD1 (6 bases). This CDR3 spans 13 amino acids. Trimming cost V 0 bases and J 8 bases, with 8 bases left between them. CDR1 and CDR2 from the germline V gene are MNHEY and SVGAGI.

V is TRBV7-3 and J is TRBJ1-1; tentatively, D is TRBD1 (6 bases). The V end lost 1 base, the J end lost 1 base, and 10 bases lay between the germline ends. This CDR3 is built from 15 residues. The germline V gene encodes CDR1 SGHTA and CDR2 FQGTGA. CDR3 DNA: TGTGCCAGCAGCTTAATCCGGACAGCGAACACTGAAGCTTTCTTT. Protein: CASSLIRTANTEAFF.

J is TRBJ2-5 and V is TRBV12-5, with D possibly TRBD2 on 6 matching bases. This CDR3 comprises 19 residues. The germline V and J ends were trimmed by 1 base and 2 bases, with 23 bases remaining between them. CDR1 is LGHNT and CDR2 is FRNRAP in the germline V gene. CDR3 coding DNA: TGTGCTAGTGGTTTGGATTTCGGTCCAGGCCCCGGAGGGCAAGAGACCCAGTACTTC. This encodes CASGLDFGPGPGGQETQYF.